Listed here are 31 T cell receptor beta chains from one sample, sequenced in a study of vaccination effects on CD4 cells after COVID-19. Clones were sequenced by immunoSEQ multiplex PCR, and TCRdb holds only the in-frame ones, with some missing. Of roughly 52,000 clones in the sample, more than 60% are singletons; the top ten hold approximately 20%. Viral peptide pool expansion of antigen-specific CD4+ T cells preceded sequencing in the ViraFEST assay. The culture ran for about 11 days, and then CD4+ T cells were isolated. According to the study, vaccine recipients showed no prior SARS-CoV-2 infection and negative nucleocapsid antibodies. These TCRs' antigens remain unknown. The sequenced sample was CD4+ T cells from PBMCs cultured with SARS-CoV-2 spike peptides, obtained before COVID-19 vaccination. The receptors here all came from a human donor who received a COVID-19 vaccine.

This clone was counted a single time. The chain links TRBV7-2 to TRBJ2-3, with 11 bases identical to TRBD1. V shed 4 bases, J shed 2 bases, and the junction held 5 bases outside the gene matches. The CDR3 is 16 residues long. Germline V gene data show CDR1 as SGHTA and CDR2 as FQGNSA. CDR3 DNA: TGTGCCAGCAGCTCGGGACAGGGGGGATACACAGATACGCAGTATTTT. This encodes CASSSGQGGYTDTQYF.

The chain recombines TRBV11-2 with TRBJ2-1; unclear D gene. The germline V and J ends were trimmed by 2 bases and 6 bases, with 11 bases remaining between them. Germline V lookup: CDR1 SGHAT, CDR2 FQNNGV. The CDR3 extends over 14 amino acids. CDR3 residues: CASSLFRPANEQFF. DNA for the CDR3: TGTGCCAGCAGCTTATTTAGGCCGGCCAATGAGCAGTTCTTC.

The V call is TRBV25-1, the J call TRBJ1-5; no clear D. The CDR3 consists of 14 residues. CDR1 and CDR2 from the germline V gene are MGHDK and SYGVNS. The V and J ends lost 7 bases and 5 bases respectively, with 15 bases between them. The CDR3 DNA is TGTGCCAGCAACCACGGCCCCGGGGATCAGCCCCAGCATTTT. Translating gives CASNHGPGDQPQHF.

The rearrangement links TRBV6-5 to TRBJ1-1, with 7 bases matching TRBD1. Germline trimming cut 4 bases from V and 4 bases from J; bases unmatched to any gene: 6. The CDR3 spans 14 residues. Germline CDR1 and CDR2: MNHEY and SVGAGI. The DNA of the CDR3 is TGTGCCAGCAGTTCCCGCCAGGGGGGCACTGAAGCTTTCTTT. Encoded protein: CASSSRQGGTEAFF.

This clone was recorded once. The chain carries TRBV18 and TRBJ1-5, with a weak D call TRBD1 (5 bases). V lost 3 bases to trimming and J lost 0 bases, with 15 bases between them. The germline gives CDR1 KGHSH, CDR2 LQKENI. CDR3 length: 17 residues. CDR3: CASSPPGGGSSNQPQHF. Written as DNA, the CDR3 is TGTGCCAGCTCACCCCCCGGCGGGGGAAGTAGCAATCAGCCCCAGCATTTT.

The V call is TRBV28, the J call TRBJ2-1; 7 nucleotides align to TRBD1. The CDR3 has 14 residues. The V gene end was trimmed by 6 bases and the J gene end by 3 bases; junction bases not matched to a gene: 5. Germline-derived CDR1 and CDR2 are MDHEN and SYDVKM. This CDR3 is CASSGNRGYNEQFF. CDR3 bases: TGTGCCAGCAGCGGAAACAGGGGCTACAATGAGCAGTTCTTC.

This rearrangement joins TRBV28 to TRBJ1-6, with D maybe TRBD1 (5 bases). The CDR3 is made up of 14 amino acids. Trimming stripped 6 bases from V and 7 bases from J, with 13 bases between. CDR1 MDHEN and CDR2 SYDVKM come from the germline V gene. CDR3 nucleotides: TGTGCCAGCAGGGTGCAGGGAGGGAATTCACCCCTCCACTTT. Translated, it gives CASRVQGGNSPLHF.

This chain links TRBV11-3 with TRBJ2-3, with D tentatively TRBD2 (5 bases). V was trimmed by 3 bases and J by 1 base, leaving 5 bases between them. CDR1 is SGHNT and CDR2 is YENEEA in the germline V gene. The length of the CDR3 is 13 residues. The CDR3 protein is CASSLRGTDTQYF. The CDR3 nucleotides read TGTGCCAGCAGCTTGCGGGGCACAGATACGCAGTATTTT.

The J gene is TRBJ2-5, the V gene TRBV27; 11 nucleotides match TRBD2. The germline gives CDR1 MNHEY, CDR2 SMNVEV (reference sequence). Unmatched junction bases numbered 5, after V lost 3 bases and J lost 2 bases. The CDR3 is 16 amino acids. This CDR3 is CASSFLGTSGQETQYF. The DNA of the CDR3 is TGTGCCAGCAGTTTCTTAGGGACTAGCGGACAAGAGACCCAGTACTTC.

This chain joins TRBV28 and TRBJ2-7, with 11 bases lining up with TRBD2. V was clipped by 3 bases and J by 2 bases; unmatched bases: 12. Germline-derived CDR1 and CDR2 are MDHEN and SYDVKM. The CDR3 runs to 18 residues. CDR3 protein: CASSFYPPRLAGTYEQYF. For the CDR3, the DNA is TGTGCCAGCAGTTTCTACCCCCCGAGACTAGCGGGAACCTACGAGCAGTACTTC.

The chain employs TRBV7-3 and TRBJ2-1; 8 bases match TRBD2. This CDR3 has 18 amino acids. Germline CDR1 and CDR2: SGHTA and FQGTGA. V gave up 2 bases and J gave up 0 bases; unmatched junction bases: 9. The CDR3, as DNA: TGTGCCAGCAGCTTACGGTATACTAGCGGAGACTCCTACAATGAGCAGTTCTTC. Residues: CASSLRYTSGDSYNEQFF.

The CDR3 is CASSMDRGRGGKHF. The CDR3 DNA follows: TGTGCCAGTAGTATGGACAGGGGGCGCGGGGGGAAACATTTT. The V gene is TRBV19, the J gene TRBJ1-5, with 11 positions matching TRBD1. V shed 3 bases and J 16 bases; nucleotides not matched to a gene: 11. The CDR3 runs to 14 residues. Germline values: CDR1 LNHDA, CDR2 SQIVND (reference sequence).

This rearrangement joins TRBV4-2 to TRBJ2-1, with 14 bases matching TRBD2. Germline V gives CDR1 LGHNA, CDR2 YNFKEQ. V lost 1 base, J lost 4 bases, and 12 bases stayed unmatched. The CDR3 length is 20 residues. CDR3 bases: TGTGCCAGCAGCCAAGCGGGGACTAGCGGGAGAGGAGGGGGATACAATGAGCAGTTCTTC. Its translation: CASSQAGTSGRGGGYNEQFF.

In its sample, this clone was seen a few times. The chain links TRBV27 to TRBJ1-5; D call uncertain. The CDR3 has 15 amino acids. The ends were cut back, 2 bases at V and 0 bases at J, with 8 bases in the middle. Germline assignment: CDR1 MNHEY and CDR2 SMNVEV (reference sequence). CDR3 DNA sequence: TGTGCCAGCAGTTTAGAGGGAAATAGCAATCAGCCCCAGCATTTT. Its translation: CASSLEGNSNQPQHF.

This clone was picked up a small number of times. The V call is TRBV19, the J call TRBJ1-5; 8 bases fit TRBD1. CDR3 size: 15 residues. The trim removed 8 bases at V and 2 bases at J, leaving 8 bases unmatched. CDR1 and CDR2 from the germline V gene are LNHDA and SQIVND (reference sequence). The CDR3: CASRPVTGGNQPQHF. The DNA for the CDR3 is TGTGCCAGTCGCCCCGTGACAGGGGGCAATCAGCCCCAGCATTTT.

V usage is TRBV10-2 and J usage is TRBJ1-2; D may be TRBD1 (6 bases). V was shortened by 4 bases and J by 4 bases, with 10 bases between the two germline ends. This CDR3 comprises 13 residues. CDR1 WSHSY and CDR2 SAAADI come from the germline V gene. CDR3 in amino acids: CASSAGESYGYTF. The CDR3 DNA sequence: TGCGCCAGCAGTGCAGGGGAATCCTATGGCTACACCTTC.

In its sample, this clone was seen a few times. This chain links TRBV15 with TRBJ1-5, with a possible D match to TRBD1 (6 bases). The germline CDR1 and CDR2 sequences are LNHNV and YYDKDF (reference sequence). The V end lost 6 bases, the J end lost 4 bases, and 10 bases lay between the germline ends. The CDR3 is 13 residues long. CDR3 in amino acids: CATSRGQNQPQHF. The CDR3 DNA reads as TGTGCCACCAGTCGGGGACAAAATCAGCCCCAGCATTTT.

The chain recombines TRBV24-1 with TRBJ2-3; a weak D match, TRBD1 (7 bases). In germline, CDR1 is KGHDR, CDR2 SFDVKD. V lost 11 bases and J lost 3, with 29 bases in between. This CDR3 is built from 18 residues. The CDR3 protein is CARSRGVSFARATDTQYF. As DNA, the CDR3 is TGTGCCAGGAGCAGGGGGGTATCCTTCGCCAGGGCAACAGATACGCAGTATTTT.

The CDR3: CASSQEVQGRGNIQYF. The CDR3 nucleotides read TGTGCCAGCAGCCAAGAAGTACAGGGTAGAGGGAACATTCAGTACTTC. The chain couples TRBV4-2 to TRBJ2-4; maybe TRBD1 (6 bases). V lost 0 bases, J lost 7 bases, and 16 bases lay in between. The CDR3 is 16 residues long. CDR1 and CDR2 (germline): LGHNA, YNFKEQ.

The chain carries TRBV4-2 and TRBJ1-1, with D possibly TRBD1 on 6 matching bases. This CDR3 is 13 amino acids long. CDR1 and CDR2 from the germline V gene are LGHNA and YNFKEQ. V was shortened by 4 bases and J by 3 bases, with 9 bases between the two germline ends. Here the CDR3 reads CASSPRGDTEAFF. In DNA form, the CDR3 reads TGTGCCAGCAGCCCCAGGGGAGACACTGAAGCTTTCTTT.

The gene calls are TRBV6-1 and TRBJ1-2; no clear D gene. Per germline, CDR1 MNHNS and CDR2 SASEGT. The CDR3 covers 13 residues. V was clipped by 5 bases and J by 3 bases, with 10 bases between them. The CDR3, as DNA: TGTGCCAGCAGTTATGGGGAGTACTATGGCTACACCTTC. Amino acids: CASSYGEYYGYTF.

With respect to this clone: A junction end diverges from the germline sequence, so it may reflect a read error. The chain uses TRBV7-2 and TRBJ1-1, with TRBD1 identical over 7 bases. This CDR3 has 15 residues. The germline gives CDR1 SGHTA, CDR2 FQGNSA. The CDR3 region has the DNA TGTGCCAGCAGCTTAAACCCGACAGGGAACTCTGAAGCTTTCTTT. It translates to CASSLNPTGNSEAFF.

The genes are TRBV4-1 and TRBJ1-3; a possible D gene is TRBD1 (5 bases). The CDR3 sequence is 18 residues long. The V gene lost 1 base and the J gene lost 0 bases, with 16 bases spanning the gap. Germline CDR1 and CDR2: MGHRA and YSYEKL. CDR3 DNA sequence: TGCGCCAGCAGCCAAGGGCCACTCCAGGGCCCCTCTGGAAACACCATATATTTT. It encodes CASSQGPLQGPSGNTIYF.

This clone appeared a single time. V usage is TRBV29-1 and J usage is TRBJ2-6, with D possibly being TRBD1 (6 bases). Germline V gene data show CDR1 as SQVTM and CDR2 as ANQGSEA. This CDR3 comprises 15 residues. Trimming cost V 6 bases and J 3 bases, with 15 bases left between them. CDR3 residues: CSVGTGGHGANVLTF. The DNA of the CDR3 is TGCAGCGTCGGTACTGGGGGCCATGGGGCCAACGTCCTGACTTTC.

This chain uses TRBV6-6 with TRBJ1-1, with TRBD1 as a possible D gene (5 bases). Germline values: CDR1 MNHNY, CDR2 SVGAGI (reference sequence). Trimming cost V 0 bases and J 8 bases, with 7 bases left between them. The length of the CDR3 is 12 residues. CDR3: CASSYSRGEAFF. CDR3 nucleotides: TGTGCCAGCAGTTACTCGAGGGGAGAAGCTTTCTTT.

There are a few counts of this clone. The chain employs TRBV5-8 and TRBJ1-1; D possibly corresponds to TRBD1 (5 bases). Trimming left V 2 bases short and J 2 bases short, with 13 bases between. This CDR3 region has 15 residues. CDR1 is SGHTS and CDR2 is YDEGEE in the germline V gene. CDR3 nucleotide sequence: TGTGCCAGCAGCTTAGGGACCCTGCGAAACACTGAAGCTTTCTTT. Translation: CASSLGTLRNTEAFF.

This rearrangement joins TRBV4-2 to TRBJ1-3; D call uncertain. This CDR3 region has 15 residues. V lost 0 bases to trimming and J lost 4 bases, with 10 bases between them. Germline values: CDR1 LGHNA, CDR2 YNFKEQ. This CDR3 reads CASSQETTDGNTIYF. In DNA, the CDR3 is TGTGCCAGCAGCCAAGAGACAACAGACGGAAACACCATATATTTT.

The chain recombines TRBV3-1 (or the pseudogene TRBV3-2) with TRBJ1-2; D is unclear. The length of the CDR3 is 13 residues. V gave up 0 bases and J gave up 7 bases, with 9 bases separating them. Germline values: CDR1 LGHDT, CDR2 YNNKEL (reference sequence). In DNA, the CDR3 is TGTGCCAGCAGCCAAGAGTCAGCGCTTGGCTACACCTTC. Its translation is CASSQESALGYTF.

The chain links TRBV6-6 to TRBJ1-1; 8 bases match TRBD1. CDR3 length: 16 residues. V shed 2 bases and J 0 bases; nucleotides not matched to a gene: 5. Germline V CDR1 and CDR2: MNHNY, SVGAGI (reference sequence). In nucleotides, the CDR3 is TGTGCCAGCAGTTACCCACGGACAGGGATGAACACTGAAGCTTTCTTT. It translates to CASSYPRTGMNTEAFF.

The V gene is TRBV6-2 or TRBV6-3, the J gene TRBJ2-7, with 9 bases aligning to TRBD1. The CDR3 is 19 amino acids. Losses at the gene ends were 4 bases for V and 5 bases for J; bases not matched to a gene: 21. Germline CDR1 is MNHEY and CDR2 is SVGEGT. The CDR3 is CASSWHYGTGGSGVDEQYF. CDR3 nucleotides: TGTGCCAGCAGTTGGCACTACGGTACAGGGGGCTCGGGAGTGGACGAGCAGTACTTC.

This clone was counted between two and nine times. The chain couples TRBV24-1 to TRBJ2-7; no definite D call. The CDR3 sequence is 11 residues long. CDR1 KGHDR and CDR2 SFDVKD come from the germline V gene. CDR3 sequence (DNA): TGTCCCCTCAGCTCTACCTCCGAGCAGTACTTC. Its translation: CPLSSTSEQYF.